This T cell receptor (beta chain) stems from a study of siplizumab effects on memory and regulatory T cells. Study as a whole: The pairing of mixed lymphocyte reactions set siplizumab at around 0.99 ug/mL against the absence of drug.

Profiling relied on immunoSEQ multiplex PCR, and the TCRdb table lists in-frame clones only, not all of them. The data contain 18,000 or so clones, more than 35% of them singletons. Germline V CDR1 and CDR2: KGHSH, LQKENI. The V end was cut by 8 bases, the J end by 6 bases, with 13 bases between. CDR3 length equals 13 residues. A roughly 6-day coculture at 37°C was performed with the mixed lymphocyte reaction cells. The study labelled responder PBMCs with CFSE and stimulator PBMCs with Violet Dye, then mixed them 1:1. About this clone: Antigen unknown.

Overall study results and limits: Siplizumab significantly reduced alloreactive sequences traceable to unstimulated CD4+ memory cells. It seemed that naive T cells were more diverse than memory cells and were major contributors to the alloresponse.

The sequenced material came from CFSE-low (dividing) CD4+ T cells sorted from an allogeneic mixed lymphocyte reaction. The sequence was obtained from a human donor in good health; the cells came from an allogeneic mixed lymphocyte reaction. The rearrangement joins TRBV18 to TRBJ1-4, with D hard to call. The CDR3: CASGPGRDEKLFF. In nucleotides, the CDR3 is TGTGCCAGCGGTCCGGGGAGGGATGAAAAACTGTTTTTT.